The 28 T cell receptor beta chains reported below all come from one sample, sequenced in a study of blood T cell repertoires in COVID-19. Measured with immunoSEQ multiplex PCR; TCRdb has only the in-frame clones, and not every one. The sample yields just over 300,000 clones, over 75% seen once. Sequencing was done on a sample of PBMCs or T cells enriched from blood (not recorded which). The receptors originated from a woman aged 40 to 50 who had recovered from COVID-19.

V and J are TRBV7-9 and TRBJ2-5; TRBD2 aligns across 8 bases. V trimming: 7 bases; J trimming: 5 bases; junction bases outside the gene matches: 15. CDR3 length: 16 residues. Germline CDR1 SEHNR, CDR2 FQNEAQ (reference sequence). The CDR3 DNA reads TGTGCCAGCAACCCTATGACTAGCGCTGATTGGGAGACCCAGTACTTC. This codes for CASNPMTSADWETQYF.

The CDR3 is CASSQGYRDTNYGYTF. DNA of the CDR3: TGCGCCAGCAGCCAAGGCTACAGAGACACTAACTATGGCTACACCTTC. V and J are TRBV4-3 and TRBJ1-2; D not resolved. Deletions cut 1 base from V and 0 bases from J, with 12 bases between. Germline V gene lookup returns CDR1 LGHNA and CDR2 YSLEER. The CDR3 extends over 16 amino acids.

This chain links TRBV28 with TRBJ2-6; D gene uncertain. V gave up 4 bases and J gave up 0 bases, with 7 bases separating them. Germline V CDR1 and CDR2: MDHEN, SYDVKM. There are 15 residues in the CDR3. The CDR3 is CASSWYSSGANVLTF. The CDR3, as DNA: TGTGCCAGCAGTTGGTACAGCTCTGGGGCCAACGTCCTGACTTTC.

This sequence joins TRBV6-5 and TRBJ2-2; no definite D call. The CDR3 extends over 12 amino acids. Trimming shortened V by 6 bases and J by 5 bases, and 7 bases separated the two germline ends. Per germline, CDR1 MNHEY and CDR2 SVGAGI. The CDR3 DNA is TGTGCCAGCAGCGAGATTACCGGGGAGCTGTTTTTT. Amino acids: CASSEITGELFF.

The chain recombines TRBV3-1 (or the pseudogene TRBV3-2) with TRBJ2-1; D not certain. V lost 5 bases and J 7 bases, leaving 15 bases between the germline ends. This CDR3 has 14 residues. Germline V gene sequence: CDR1 LGHDT, CDR2 YNNKEL (reference sequence). CDR3 protein: CASSSGVRKNEQFF. CDR3 nucleotide sequence: TGTGCCAGCAGCTCCGGAGTACGAAAAAATGAGCAGTTCTTC.

The chain is built from TRBV19 and TRBJ2-3; TRBD2 matches 10 bases. V trimming: 1 base; J trimming: 7 bases; junction bases outside the gene matches: 5. The CDR3 is 15 amino acids. In germline, CDR1 is LNHDA, CDR2 SQIVND (reference sequence). Written as DNA, the CDR3 is TGTGCCAGTAGTATAGGAGGACTAGCGGAACATACGCAGTATTTT. This encodes CASSIGGLAEHTQYF.

In this sample, this clone turned up a few times. The chain is built from TRBV29-1 and TRBJ1-2, with D uncertain. V was cut by 0 bases and J by 3 bases, with 20 bases left in between. The germline V gene encodes CDR1 SQVTM and CDR2 ANQGSEA. The CDR3 contains 17 residues. CDR3 in amino acids: CSVEDNWKFRMDYGYTF. The CDR3 DNA reads as TGCAGCGTTGAAGATAATTGGAAGTTCAGGATGGACTATGGCTACACCTTC.

The chain recombines TRBV4-3 with TRBJ2-2, with D perhaps TRBD2 (6 bases). From germline, CDR1 is LGHNA and CDR2 YSLEER. This CDR3 comprises 16 residues. V lost 4 bases, J lost 0 bases, and 12 bases lay in between. CDR3 DNA sequence: TGCGCCAGCAGCCTCCAGAGGACTACGAACACCGGGGAGCTGTTTTTT. Its translation: CASSLQRTTNTGELFF.

The genes are TRBV21-1 and TRBJ2-1; the tabulated D call, TRBD1, remains unverified against the DNA. TRBV21-1 counts as a pseudogene. The CDR3 extends over 13 amino acids. The CDR3 region is CASSKAQFNEQFF. Here the CDR3 DNA reads TGTGCCAGCAGCAAAGCCCAGTTCAATGAGCAGTTCTTC.

The count of this clone is one. The rearrangement joins TRBV3-1 (or the pseudogene TRBV3-2) to TRBJ1-5; D call uncertain. The CDR3 extends over 14 amino acids. The V gene lost 5 bases and the J gene lost 0 bases, with 8 bases spanning the gap. Germline V gives CDR1 LGHDT, CDR2 YNNKEL (reference sequence). The CDR3 coding sequence is TGTGCCAGCAGCGAATCGGGTAGCAATCAGCCCCAGCATTTT. This codes for CASSESGSNQPQHF.

This clone was counted a few times. The rearrangement joins TRBV20-1 to TRBJ2-1; D unresolved. The CDR3 extends over 10 amino acids. V lost 5 bases and J lost 10, with 9 bases in between. Germline CDR1 DFQATT, CDR2 SNEGSKA (reference sequence). This CDR3 is CSAELLEQFF. DNA for the CDR3: TGCAGTGCTGAGCTTTTGGAGCAGTTCTTC.

The chain uses TRBV11-2 and TRBJ2-1; TRBD2 is a possible D gene (6 bases). Trimming cost V 6 bases and J 7 bases, with 22 bases left between them. Per germline, CDR1 SGHAT and CDR2 FQNNGV. The CDR3 extends over 16 amino acids. As DNA, the CDR3 is TGTGCCAGCAGGCCCCGGTTGGGCGGGACCCAAAATGAGCAGTTCTTC. It is translated as CASRPRLGGTQNEQFF.

The genes are TRBV5-1 and TRBJ1-1; TRBD1 is a possible D gene (6 bases). V shed 3 bases and J shed 4 bases, with 16 bases lying between them. The CDR3 consists of 15 residues. Germline CDR1 and CDR2: SGHRS and YFSETQ. The CDR3 DNA is TGCGCCAGCAGCTCCCCCCGTGCAGGGGCCACTGAAGCTTTCTTT. It translates to CASSSPRAGATEAFF. The full variable domain, completed using reference TRBV5-1 and TRBJ1-1, is KAGVTQTPRYLIKTRGQQVTLSCSPISGHRSVSWYQQTPGQGLQFLFEYFSETQRNKGNFPGRFSGRQFSNSRSEMNVSTLELGDSALYLCASSSPRAGATEAFFGQGTRLTVV.

The V and J genes are TRBV4-1 and TRBJ1-1; D call uncertain. CDR1 is MGHRA, CDR2 YSYEKL, per germline. The CDR3 runs 17 residues. The V end lost 0 bases, the J end lost 1 base, and 15 bases lay between the germline ends. This CDR3 reads CASSQDISGVRNTEAFF. In nucleotides, the CDR3 is TGCGCCAGCAGCCAAGATATTAGCGGGGTTCGGAACACTGAAGCTTTCTTT.

V is TRBV11-2 and J is TRBJ2-3, with 7 nucleotides matching TRBD1. J lost 4 bases, V lost 4 bases, and 17 bases had no gene match. The CDR3 runs to 18 residues. In germline, CDR1 is SGHAT, CDR2 FQNNGV. Here the CDR3 DNA reads TGTGCCAGCAGCTCCAGGGCAGACAGGGCGGTCGCCGCAGATACGCAGTATTTT. Amino acid sequence: CASSSRADRAVAADTQYF.

The chain recombines TRBV11-2 with TRBJ1-3, with 10 bases fitting TRBD1. The V and J ends lost 3 bases and 7 bases, in that order; junction bases with no gene match: 9. Per germline, CDR1 SGHAT and CDR2 FQNNGV. CDR3 length equals 16 residues. Here the CDR3 reads CASSLRISGQGNTIYF. The CDR3, as DNA: TGTGCCAGCAGCTTGAGGATTTCGGGACAGGGGAACACCATATATTTT.

This clone was observed a single time. The chain employs TRBV28 and TRBJ2-6; the D gene is possibly TRBD1 (5 bases). The CDR3 runs 14 residues. Germline V lookup: CDR1 MDHEN, CDR2 SYDVKM. Trimming left V 2 bases short and J 8 bases short, with 10 bases between. CDR3 DNA: TGTGCCAGCAGTTTAAGACAGTTAACCAACGTCCTGACTTTC. Translation gives CASSLRQLTNVLTF.

The rearrangement uses TRBV28 and TRBJ2-7, with D tentatively TRBD1 (6 bases). V lost 3 bases to trimming and J lost 6 bases, with 12 bases between them. Germline assignment: CDR1 MDHEN and CDR2 SYDVKM. CDR3 length: 13 residues. Here the CDR3 DNA reads TGTGCCAGCAGTTTTGACAGGAGGAGCGAGCAGTACTTC. Residues: CASSFDRRSEQYF. The full variable domain, with the rest looked up from reference TRBV28 and TRBJ2-7, is DVKVTQSSRYLVKRTGEKVFLECVQDMDHENMFWYRQDPGLGLRLIYFSYDVKMKEKGDIPEGYSVSREKKERFSLILESASTNQTSMYLCASSFDRRSEQYFGPGTRLTVT.

The chain combines TRBV7-9 with TRBJ2-2; TRBD2 agrees at 8 bases. The CDR3 covers 16 residues. The germline V gene encodes CDR1 SEHNR and CDR2 FQNEAQ (reference sequence). The V and J ends lost 2 bases and 3 bases, in that order; junction bases with no gene match: 5. The CDR3 protein is CASSLIPSGYTGELFF. The CDR3 nucleotides are TGTGCCAGCAGCTTAATCCCTAGCGGGTACACCGGGGAGCTGTTTTTT. Together with reference TRBV7-9 and TRBJ2-2, the CDR3 gives the full variable domain: DTGVSQNPRHKITKRGQNVTFRCDPISEHNRLYWYRQTLGQGPEFLTYFQNEAQLEKSRLLSDRFSAERPKGSFSTLEIQRTEQGDSAMYLCASSLIPSGYTGELFFGEGSRLTVL.

The gene calls are TRBV4-2 and TRBJ1-3, with 7 bases matching TRBD1. CDR3 length equals 17 residues. Germline loops: CDR1 LGHNA, CDR2 YNFKEQ. Trimming removed 1 base from V and 0 bases from J; junction bases left unmatched: 6. The CDR3: CASSQGGQLSSGNTIYF. CDR3 DNA: TGTGCCAGCAGCCAAGGGGGACAGTTGAGCTCTGGAAACACCATATATTTT.

The chain joins TRBV28 to TRBJ1-5; D gene unclear. The CDR3 is 13 amino acids. Germline V gene sequence: CDR1 MDHEN, CDR2 SYDVKM. The germline V and J ends were trimmed by 3 bases and 5 bases, with 8 bases remaining between them. The CDR3 bases are TGTGCCAGCAGTTTGTTCGGGGATCAGCCCCAGCATTTT. It codes for CASSLFGDQPQHF. The full variable domain, in which reference TRBV28 and TRBJ1-5 provide the parts outside the CDR3, is DVKVTQSSRYLVKRTGEKVFLECVQDMDHENMFWYRQDPGLGLRLIYFSYDVKMKEKGDIPEGYSVSREKKERFSLILESASTNQTSMYLCASSLFGDQPQHFGDGTRLSIL.

Here the CDR3 DNA reads TGCGCCAGCAGCCGGGGGACAGGGCCTAGGGACAATGAGCAGTTCTTC. The encoded protein is CASSRGTGPRDNEQFF. The chain uses TRBV4-1 and TRBJ2-1; 9 bases align to TRBD1. The CDR3 loop spans 16 amino acids. The germline CDR1 and CDR2 sequences are MGHRA and YSYEKL. V trimming: 4 bases; J trimming: 5 bases; junction bases outside the gene matches: 9.

The DNA of the CDR3 is TGCGCCAGCAGCCAAGACCCGTCAGGGAAGAATGAAAAACTGTTTTTT. Protein sequence: CASSQDPSGKNEKLFF. J is TRBJ1-4 and V is TRBV4-1; the D gene is possibly TRBD1 (5 bases). The CDR3 spans 16 residues. Trimming took off 0 bases at V and 5 bases at J, with 13 bases between the two ends. CDR1 is MGHRA, CDR2 YSYEKL, per germline.

Comment on this clone: Germline is not matched at one junction end, which may reflect a read error. For the CDR3, the DNA is TGTGCCAGCAGCCATGAGTCCGACAGGGACGTTGCTTCACCTCCTTTT. Translation: CASSHESDRDVASPPF. The rearrangement joins TRBV3-1 (or the pseudogene TRBV3-2) to TRBJ1-5, with 7 bases matching TRBD1. CDR1 LGHDT and CDR2 YNNKEL come from the germline V gene (reference sequence). The CDR3 extends over 16 amino acids.

This sequence joins TRBV6-5 and TRBJ2-7, with D maybe TRBD1 (6 bases). From germline, CDR1 is MNHEY and CDR2 SVGAGI. Deletions cut 5 bases from V and 2 bases from J, with 16 bases between. The CDR3 covers 15 residues. The chain's CDR3 is CASSTDRRTAYEQYF. For the CDR3, the DNA is TGTGCCAGCAGTACTGACAGGCGCACAGCCTACGAGCAGTACTTC.

Note on this clone: At the DNA level, this CDR3 is encoded by other sequences in the same sample as well. The chain carries TRBV24-1 and TRBJ2-2, with a possible D match to TRBD1 (5 bases). V dropped 3 bases and J dropped 3 bases, with 7 bases sitting between them. The CDR3 is 14 amino acids. Germline V lookup: CDR1 KGHDR, CDR2 SFDVKD. Here the CDR3 reads CATSDLGDTGELFF. The CDR3 DNA reads TGTGCCACCAGTGATCTAGGGGACACCGGGGAGCTGTTTTTT.

V usage is TRBV28 and J usage is TRBJ2-4; the match to TRBD2 covers 9 bases. This CDR3 has 13 residues. J lost 9 bases, V lost 5 bases, and 5 bases had no gene match. Per germline, CDR1 MDHEN and CDR2 SYDVKM. DNA of the CDR3: TGTGCCAGCAGTCCCGGGACTAGCTCCATTCAGTACTTC. This translates into CASSPGTSSIQYF.

The gene calls are TRBV11-3 and TRBJ2-7; 8 bases align to TRBD2. V trimming: 5 bases; J trimming: 2 bases; junction bases outside the gene matches: 8. This CDR3 has 15 amino acids. Germline CDR1 SGHNT, CDR2 YENEEA. In nucleotides, the CDR3 is TGTGCCAGCAGCGCTCGCCGTAGCGGGACCTACGAGCAGTACTTC. This encodes CASSARRSGTYEQYF.